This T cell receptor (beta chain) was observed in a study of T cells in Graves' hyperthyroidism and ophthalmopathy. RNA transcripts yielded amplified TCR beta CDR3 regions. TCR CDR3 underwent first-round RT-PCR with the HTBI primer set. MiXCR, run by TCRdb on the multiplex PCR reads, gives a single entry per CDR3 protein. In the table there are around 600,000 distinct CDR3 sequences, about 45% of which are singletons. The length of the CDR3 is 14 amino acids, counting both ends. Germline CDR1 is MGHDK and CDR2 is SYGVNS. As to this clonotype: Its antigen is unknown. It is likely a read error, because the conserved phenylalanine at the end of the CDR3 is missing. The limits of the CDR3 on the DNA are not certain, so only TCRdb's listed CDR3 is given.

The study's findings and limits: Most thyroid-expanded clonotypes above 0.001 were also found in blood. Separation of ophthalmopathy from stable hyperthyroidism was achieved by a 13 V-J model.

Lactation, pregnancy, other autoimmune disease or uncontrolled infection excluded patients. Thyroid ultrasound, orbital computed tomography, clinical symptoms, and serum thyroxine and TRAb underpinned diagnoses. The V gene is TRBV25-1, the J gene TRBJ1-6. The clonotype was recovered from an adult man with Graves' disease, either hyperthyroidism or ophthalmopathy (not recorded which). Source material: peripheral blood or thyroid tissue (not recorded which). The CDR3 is CASSEFGVHSPLQS.